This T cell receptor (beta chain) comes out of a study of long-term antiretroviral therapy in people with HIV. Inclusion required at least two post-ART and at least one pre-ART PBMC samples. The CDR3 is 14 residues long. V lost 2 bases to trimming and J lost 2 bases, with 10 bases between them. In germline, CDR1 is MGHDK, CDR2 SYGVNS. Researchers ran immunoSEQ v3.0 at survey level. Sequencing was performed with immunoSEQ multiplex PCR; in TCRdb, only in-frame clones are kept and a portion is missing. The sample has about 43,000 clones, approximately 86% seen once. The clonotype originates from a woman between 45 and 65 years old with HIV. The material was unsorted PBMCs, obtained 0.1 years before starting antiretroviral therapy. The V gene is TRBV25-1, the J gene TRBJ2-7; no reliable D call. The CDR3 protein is CASSERTVPYEQYF. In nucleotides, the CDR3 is TGTGCCAGCAGTGAACGAACAGTTCCCTACGAGCAGTACTTC.